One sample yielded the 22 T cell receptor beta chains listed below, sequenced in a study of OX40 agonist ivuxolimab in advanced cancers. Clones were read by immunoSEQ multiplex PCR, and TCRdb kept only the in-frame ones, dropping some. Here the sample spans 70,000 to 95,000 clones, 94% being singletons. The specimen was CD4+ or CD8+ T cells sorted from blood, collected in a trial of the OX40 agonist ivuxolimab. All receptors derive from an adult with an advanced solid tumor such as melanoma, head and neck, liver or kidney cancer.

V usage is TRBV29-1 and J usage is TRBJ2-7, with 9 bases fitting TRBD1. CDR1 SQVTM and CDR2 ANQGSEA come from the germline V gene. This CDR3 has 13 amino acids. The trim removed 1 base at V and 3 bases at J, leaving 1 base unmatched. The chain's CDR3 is CSVEGDRVYEQYF. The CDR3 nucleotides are TGCAGCGTTGAAGGGGACAGGGTCTACGAGCAGTACTTC.

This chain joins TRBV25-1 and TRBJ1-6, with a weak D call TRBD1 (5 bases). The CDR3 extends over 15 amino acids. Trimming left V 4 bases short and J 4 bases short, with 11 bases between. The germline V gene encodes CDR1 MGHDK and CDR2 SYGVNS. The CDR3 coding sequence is TGTGCCAGCAGTGGATCGGGACGGTATAATTCACCCCTCCACTTT. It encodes CASSGSGRYNSPLHF.

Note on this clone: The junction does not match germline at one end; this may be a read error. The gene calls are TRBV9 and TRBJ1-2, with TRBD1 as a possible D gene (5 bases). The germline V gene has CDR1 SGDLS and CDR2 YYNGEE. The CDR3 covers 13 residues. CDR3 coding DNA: TGTGCCAGCAACGTAACCGGGGACCATGGCTACACCTTC. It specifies CASNVTGDHGYTF.

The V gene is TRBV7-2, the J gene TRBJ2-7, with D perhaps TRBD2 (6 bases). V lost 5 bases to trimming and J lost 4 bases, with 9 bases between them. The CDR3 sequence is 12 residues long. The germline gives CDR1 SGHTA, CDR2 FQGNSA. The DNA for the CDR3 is TGTGCCAGCAGCCCCGGGGGATACGAGCAGTACTTC. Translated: CASSPGGYEQYF.

The CDR3 spells CASSQKPGTSGMTYNEQFF. CDR3 bases: TGTGCCAGCAGCCAAAAGCCCGGGACTAGCGGGATGACCTACAATGAGCAGTTCTTC. The chain couples TRBV4-2 to TRBJ2-1; TRBD2 aligns across 13 bases. Germline V gene lookup returns CDR1 LGHNA and CDR2 YNFKEQ. V lost 2 bases, J lost 2 bases, and 9 bases stayed unmatched. The length of the CDR3 is 19 residues.

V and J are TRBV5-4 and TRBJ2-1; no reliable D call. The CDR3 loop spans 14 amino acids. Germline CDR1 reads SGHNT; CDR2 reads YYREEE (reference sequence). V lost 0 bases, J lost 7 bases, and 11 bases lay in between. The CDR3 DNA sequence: TGTGCCAGCAGCTTGGGGGTAGTCGGGAATGAGCAGTTCTTC. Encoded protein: CASSLGVVGNEQFF.

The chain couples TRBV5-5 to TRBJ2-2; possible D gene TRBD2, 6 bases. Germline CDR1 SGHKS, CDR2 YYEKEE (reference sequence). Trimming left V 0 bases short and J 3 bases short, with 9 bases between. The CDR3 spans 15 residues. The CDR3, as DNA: TGTGCCAGCAGCTTGGCGGGGGTGGACACCGGGGAGCTGTTTTTT. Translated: CASSLAGVDTGELFF.

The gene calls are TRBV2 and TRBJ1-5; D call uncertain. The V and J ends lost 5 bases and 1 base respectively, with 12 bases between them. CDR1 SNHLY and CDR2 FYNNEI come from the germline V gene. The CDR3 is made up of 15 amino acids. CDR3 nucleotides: TGTGCCAGCAGTTCATATACGGGAAGCAATCAGCCCCAGCATTTT. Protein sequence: CASSSYTGSNQPQHF. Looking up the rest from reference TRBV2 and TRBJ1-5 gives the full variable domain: EPEVTQTPSHQVTQMGQEVILRCVPISNHLYFYWYRQILGQKVEFLVSFYNNEISEKSEIFDDQFSVERPDGSNFTLKIRSTKLEDSAMYFCASSSYTGSNQPQHFGDGTRLSIL.

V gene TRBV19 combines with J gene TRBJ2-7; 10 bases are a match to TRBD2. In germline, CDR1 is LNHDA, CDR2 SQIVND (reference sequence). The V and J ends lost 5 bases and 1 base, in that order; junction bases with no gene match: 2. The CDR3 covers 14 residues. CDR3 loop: CASSLAGVSYEQYF. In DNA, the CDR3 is TGTGCCAGTAGTCTAGCGGGGGTATCCTACGAGCAGTACTTC.

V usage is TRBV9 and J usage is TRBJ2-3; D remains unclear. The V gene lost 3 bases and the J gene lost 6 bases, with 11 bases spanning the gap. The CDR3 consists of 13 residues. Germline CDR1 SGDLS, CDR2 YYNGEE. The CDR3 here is CASSAQAGDTQYF. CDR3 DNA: TGTGCCAGCAGCGCCCAGGCTGGGGATACGCAGTATTTT.

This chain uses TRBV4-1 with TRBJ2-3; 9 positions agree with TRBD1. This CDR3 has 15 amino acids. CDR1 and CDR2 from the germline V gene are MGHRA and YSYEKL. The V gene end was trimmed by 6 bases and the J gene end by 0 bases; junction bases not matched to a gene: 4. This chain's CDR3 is CASRYRGQSTDTQYF. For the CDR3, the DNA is TGCGCCAGCAGGTACAGGGGGCAAAGCACAGATACGCAGTATTTT.

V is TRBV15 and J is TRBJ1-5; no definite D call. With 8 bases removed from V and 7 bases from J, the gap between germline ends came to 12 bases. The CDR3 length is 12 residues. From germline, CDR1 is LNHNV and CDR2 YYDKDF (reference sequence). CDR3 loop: CATGVGNQPQHF. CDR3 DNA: TGTGCCACCGGAGTGGGGAACCAGCCCCAGCATTTT.

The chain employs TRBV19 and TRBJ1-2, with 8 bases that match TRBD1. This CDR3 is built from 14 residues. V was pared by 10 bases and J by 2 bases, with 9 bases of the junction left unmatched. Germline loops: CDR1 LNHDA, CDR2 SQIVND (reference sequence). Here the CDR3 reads CATRTGWGNYGYTF. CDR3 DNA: TGTGCCACAAGGACAGGGTGGGGGAACTATGGCTACACCTTC.

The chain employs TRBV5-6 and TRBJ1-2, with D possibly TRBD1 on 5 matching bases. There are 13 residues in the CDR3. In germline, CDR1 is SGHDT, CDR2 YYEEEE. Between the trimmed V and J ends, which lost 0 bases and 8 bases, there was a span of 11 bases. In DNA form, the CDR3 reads TGTGCCAGCAGCTTGGGGCAGGGAGGAGGCTACACCTTC. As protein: CASSLGQGGGYTF.

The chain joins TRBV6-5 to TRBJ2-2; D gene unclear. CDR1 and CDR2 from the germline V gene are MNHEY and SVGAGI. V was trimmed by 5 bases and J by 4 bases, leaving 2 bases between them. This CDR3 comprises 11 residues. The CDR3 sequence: CASSATGELFF. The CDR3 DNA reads TGTGCCAGCAGTGCCACCGGGGAGCTGTTTTTT.

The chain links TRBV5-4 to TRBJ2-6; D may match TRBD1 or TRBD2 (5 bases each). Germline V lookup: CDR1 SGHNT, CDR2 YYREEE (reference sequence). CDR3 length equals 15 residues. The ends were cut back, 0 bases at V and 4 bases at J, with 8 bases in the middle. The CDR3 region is CASSLEWDGANVLTF. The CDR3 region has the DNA TGTGCCAGCAGCTTGGAGTGGGACGGGGCCAACGTCCTGACTTTC. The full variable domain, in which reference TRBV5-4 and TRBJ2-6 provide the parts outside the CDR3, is ETGVTQSPTHLIKTRGQQVTLRCSSQSGHNTVSWYQQALGQGPQFIFQYYREEENGRGNFPPRFSGLQFPNYSSELNVNALELDDSALYLCASSLEWDGANVLTFGAGSRLTVL.

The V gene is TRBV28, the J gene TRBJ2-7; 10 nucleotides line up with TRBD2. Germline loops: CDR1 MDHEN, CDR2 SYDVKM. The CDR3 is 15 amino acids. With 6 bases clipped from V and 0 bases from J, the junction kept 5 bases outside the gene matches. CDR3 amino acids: CASSLAGGSSYEQYF. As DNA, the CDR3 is TGTGCCAGCAGCTTAGCGGGGGGAAGCTCCTACGAGCAGTACTTC. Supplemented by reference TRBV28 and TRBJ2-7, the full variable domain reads DVKVTQSSRYLVKRTGEKVFLECVQDMDHENMFWYRQDPGLGLRLIYFSYDVKMKEKGDIPEGYSVSREKKERFSLILESASTNQTSMYLCASSLAGGSSYEQYFGPGTRLTVT.

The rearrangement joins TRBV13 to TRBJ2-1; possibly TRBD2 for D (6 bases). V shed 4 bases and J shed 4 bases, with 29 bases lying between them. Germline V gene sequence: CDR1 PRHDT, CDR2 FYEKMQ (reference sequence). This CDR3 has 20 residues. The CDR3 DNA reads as TGTGCCAGCAGCTCTCCATTATCGGGGGTGAGGACCCAAGCGTACAATGAGCAGTTCTTC. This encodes CASSSPLSGVRTQAYNEQFF.

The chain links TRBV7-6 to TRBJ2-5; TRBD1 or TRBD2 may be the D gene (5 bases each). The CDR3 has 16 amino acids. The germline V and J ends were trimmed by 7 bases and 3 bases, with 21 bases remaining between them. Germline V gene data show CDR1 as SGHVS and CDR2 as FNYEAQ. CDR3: CASTQDRDLLKETQYF. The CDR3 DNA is TGTGCCAGCACGCAAGACCGGGACCTCCTAAAAGAGACCCAGTACTTC.

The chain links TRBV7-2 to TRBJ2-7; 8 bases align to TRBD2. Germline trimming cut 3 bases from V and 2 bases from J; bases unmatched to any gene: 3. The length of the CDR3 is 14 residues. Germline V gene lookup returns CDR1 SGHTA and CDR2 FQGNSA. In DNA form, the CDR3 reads TGTGCCAGCAGCTTTACTAGCGGTCCCTACGAGCAGTACTTC. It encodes CASSFTSGPYEQYF. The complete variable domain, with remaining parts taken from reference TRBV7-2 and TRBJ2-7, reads GAGVSQSPSNKVTEKGKDVELRCDPISGHTALYWYRQSLGQGLEFLIYFQGNSAPDKSGLPSDRFSAERTGGSVSTLTIQRTQQEDSAVYLCASSFTSGPYEQYFGPGTRLTVT.

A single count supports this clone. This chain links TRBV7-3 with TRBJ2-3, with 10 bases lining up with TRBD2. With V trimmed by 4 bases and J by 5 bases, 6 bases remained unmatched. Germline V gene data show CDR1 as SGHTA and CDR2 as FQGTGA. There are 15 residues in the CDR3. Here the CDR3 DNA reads TGTGCCAGCAGCTCCCTAGCGGGAGACCGAGATACGCAGTATTTT. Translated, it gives CASSSLAGDRDTQYF.

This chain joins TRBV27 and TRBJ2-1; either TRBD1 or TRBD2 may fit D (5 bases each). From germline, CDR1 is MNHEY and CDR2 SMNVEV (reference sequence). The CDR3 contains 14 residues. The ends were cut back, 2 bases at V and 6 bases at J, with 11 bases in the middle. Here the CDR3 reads CASSLGGLPNEQFF. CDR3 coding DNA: TGTGCCAGCAGTTTAGGGGGATTGCCCAATGAGCAGTTCTTC.